Presented here are 15 T cell receptor beta chains from one specimen sequenced in a study of follicular helper T cells after annual influenza vaccination. TCRdb's copy holds only in-frame clones and misses some; the assay was immunoSEQ multiplex PCR. The sample gives 7,500 to 10,000 clones, approximately 80% of which show up once; approximately 3.8% is in the top ten. The time point is: 2014-2015 season, 7 days after vaccination. The sequenced sample was CXCR5+ CD38- circulating T follicular helper cells from blood, obtained 7 days after influenza vaccination. Subset denoted: circulating Tfh, non-naive CD4+CXCR5+PD-1+ (ICOS+CD38+ or ICOS-CD38-). Receptors were obtained from an adult who received the influenza vaccine.

This chain's CDR3 is CASSLGATTDTQYF. The CDR3 DNA reads TGTGCCAGCAGCTTAGGAGCGACCACAGATACGCAGTATTTT. The V and J genes are TRBV11-3 and TRBJ2-3; no clear D. The CDR3 runs 14 residues. The germline CDR1 and CDR2 sequences are SGHNT and YENEEA. Deletions cut 1 base from V and 2 bases from J, with 7 bases between.

The J gene is TRBJ2-7, the V gene TRBV7-8, with 7 nucleotides matching TRBD2. V shed 0 bases, J shed 3 bases, and the junction held 2 bases outside the gene matches. In germline, CDR1 is SGHVS, CDR2 FQNEAQ. This CDR3 comprises 14 residues. In DNA, the CDR3 is TGTGCCAGCAGCTTAGCCCGCGGGAGCTACGAGCAGTACGTC. It codes for CASSLARGSYEQYV.

This clone appeared a few times. The chain uses TRBV6-1 and TRBJ1-2; D uncertain. V lost 4 bases, J lost 6 bases, and 9 bases lay in between. The CDR3 spans 12 residues. Germline V gene sequence: CDR1 MNHNS, CDR2 SASEGT. The CDR3, as DNA: TGTGCCAGCAGTGTCGGGAAGGATGGCTACACCTTC. This codes for CASSVGKDGYTF.

This clone appeared a single time. The chain carries TRBV28 and TRBJ1-3; tentative D call: TRBD1 (5 bases). Trimming took off 6 bases at V and 3 bases at J, with 9 bases between the two ends. The CDR3 runs to 13 residues. Germline V gene sequence: CDR1 MDHEN, CDR2 SYDVKM. The CDR3 sequence: CASSSTVGNTIYF. The CDR3, as DNA: TGTGCCAGCAGCTCGACAGTTGGAAACACCATATATTTT.

The DNA for the CDR3 is TGCGCCAGCAGCCGGGACTCCCAGAACACCGGGGAGCTGTTTTTT. The encoded protein is CASSRDSQNTGELFF. The chain links TRBV5-1 to TRBJ2-2; tentatively, D is TRBD2 (6 bases). The V end was cut by 4 bases, the J end by 1 base, with 11 bases between. There are 15 residues in the CDR3. Germline V lookup: CDR1 SGHRS, CDR2 YFSETQ.

The rearrangement uses TRBV21-1 and TRBJ2-3. TRBV21-1 is assigned pseudogene status. There are 14 residues in the CDR3. The CDR3 loop is CASSPGGAVDTQYF. CDR3 sequence (DNA): TGTGCCAGCAGCCCAGGGGGGGCCGTAGATACGCAGTATTTT.

The chain combines TRBV7-2 with TRBJ2-2, with 8 bases identical to TRBD1. The germline V gene encodes CDR1 SGHTA and CDR2 FQGNSA. Losses at the gene ends were 6 bases for V and 5 bases for J; bases not matched to a gene: 8. This CDR3 has 15 residues. The CDR3 region has the DNA TGTGCCAGCAGAACTACAGGGGGAGGTACCGGGGAGCTGTTTTTT. Encoded protein: CASRTTGGGTGELFF.

The V call is TRBV28, the J call TRBJ1-5; D ambiguous. CDR1 MDHEN and CDR2 SYDVKM come from the germline V gene. Trimming cost V 3 bases and J 3 bases, with 6 bases left between them. This CDR3 spans 13 amino acids. In nucleotides, the CDR3 is TGTGCCAGCAGTTTCAGCAACAATCAGCCCCAGCATTTT. Translating it yields CASSFSNNQPQHF.

The chain has TRBV11-3 and TRBJ2-1; 8 bases are shared with TRBD2. V lost 5 bases and J lost 3; bases outside the gene matches: 6. This CDR3 contains 15 residues. From germline, CDR1 is SGHNT and CDR2 YENEEA. The DNA for the CDR3 is TGTGCCAGCAGCCAAACCAGCGGGGGCTACAATGAGCAGTTCTTC. It specifies CASSQTSGGYNEQFF.

The chain combines TRBV28 with TRBJ2-5; the D gene is possibly TRBD2 (6 bases). The CDR3 is 11 residues long. Between the trimmed V and J ends, which lost 5 bases and 9 bases, there was a span of 10 bases. The germline V gene encodes CDR1 MDHEN and CDR2 SYDVKM. The CDR3 DNA reads as TGTGCCAGCAGTGTGACTAGAGCCCAGTACTTC. As protein: CASSVTRAQYF.

This chain uses TRBV28 with TRBJ1-2, with 11 bases matching TRBD1. Germline trimming cut 7 bases from V and 6 bases from J; bases unmatched to any gene: 4. Looked up from germline, CDR1 is MDHEN and CDR2 is SYDVKM. CDR3 length equals 13 residues. The CDR3, as DNA: TGTGCCAGCACCCTGGACAGGGGGCATGGCTACACCTTC. Translation gives CASTLDRGHGYTF.

The rearrangement links TRBV29-1 to TRBJ1-2; D uncertain. CDR1 is SQVTM, CDR2 ANQGSEA, per germline. Trimming left V 4 bases short and J 6 bases short, with 6 bases between. CDR3 length: 10 amino acids. CDR3 bases: TGCAGCGTTGGGGTGGATGGCTACACCTTC. Its translation: CSVGVDGYTF.

To note about this clone: Germline and junction disagree at one end, which may indicate a read error. V usage is TRBV18 and J usage is TRBJ2-5; no clear D gene. The CDR3 consists of 13 residues. Germline values: CDR1 KGHSH, CDR2 LQKENI. The CDR3 sequence: CASSPHTQGTQYF. For the CDR3, the DNA is TGTGCCAGCTCACCGCACACCCAAGGGACCCAGTACTTC.

The V gene is TRBV7-2, the J gene TRBJ2-5; 11 nucleotides line up with TRBD1. Germline CDR1 is SGHTA and CDR2 is FQGNSA. The CDR3 runs to 16 residues. V dropped 3 bases and J dropped 4; count of bases not matched to a gene: 7. DNA of the CDR3: TGTGCCAGCAGCTTCTCCGGACAGGGGGCCGGAGAGACCCAGTACTTC. Protein: CASSFSGQGAGETQYF.

On this clone itself: The same CDR3 is also encoded by other DNA sequences in this sample. The J gene is TRBJ2-7, the V gene TRBV2; 7 bases map to TRBD2. The CDR3 is made up of 14 amino acids. Germline CDR1 is SNHLY and CDR2 is FYNNEI. Germline trimming cut 3 bases from V and 4 bases from J; bases unmatched to any gene: 6. The CDR3 sequence: CASSDRLAAYEQYF. CDR3 in DNA: TGTGCCAGCAGTGATCGTCTAGCGGCTTACGAGCAGTACTTC.